A single sample is the source of the 8 T cell receptor beta chains below, sequenced in a study of Tregs in tolerant kidney transplant recipients. TCRdb's copy holds only in-frame clones and misses some; the assay was immunoSEQ multiplex PCR. The top ten hold 0.55% to 0.65% of the sample, which has 200,000 to 300,000 clones, 84% seen once. The source material was CD4+ T cells from blood. The receptor source for this set is a human donor in good health.

J is TRBJ2-3 and V is TRBV6-5; tentative D call: TRBD2 (6 bases). Germline CDR1 reads MNHEY; CDR2 reads SVGAGI. The ends were cut back, 0 bases at V and 0 bases at J, with 10 bases in the middle. There are 16 residues in the CDR3. This CDR3 is CASSYSAGPSTDTQYF. The CDR3 nucleotides are TGTGCCAGCAGTTACTCCGCGGGACCAAGCACAGATACGCAGTATTTT.

This chain uses TRBV5-1 with TRBJ2-1; no clear D gene. V was pared by 4 bases and J by 10 bases, with 12 bases between. Germline V gene sequence: CDR1 SGHRS, CDR2 YFSETQ. This CDR3 comprises 12 residues. The chain's CDR3 is CASSIALEEQFF. As DNA, the CDR3 is TGCGCCAGCAGCATAGCCCTAGAGGAGCAGTTCTTC.

This rearrangement joins TRBV28 to TRBJ1-2; no clear D gene. CDR3 length: 14 residues. V dropped 2 bases and J dropped 6 bases, with 13 bases sitting between them. The germline V gene encodes CDR1 MDHEN and CDR2 SYDVKM. CDR3 loop: CASSLASPRDGYTF. The DNA for the CDR3 is TGTGCCAGCAGTTTAGCGAGTCCTCGAGATGGCTACACCTTC.

The chain carries TRBV21-1 and TRBJ1-2; the DNA was not compared with TRBD1, the D call given in the table. TRBV21-1 is a documented pseudogene. The CDR3 loop spans 16 amino acids. CDR3 DNA: TGTGCCAGCAGAAAAGATTTTGGGACACTCATCGGCGGCTACACCTTC. The encoded protein is CASRKDFGTLIGGYTF.

The chain combines TRBV5-4 with TRBJ2-5; TRBD2 matches at 7 bases. The trim removed 3 bases at V and 5 bases at J, leaving 13 bases unmatched. This CDR3 spans 16 amino acids. The germline gives CDR1 SGHNT, CDR2 YYREEE (reference sequence). Written as DNA, the CDR3 is TGTGCCAGCAGCTACCGCGTAGGACTAGTGGGGGAGACCCAGTACTTC. Translation: CASSYRVGLVGETQYF.

The genes are TRBV14 and TRBJ2-7, with 10 positions matching TRBD1. The CDR3 length is 14 residues. With V trimmed by 4 bases and J by 4 bases, 4 bases remained unmatched. Germline V CDR1 and CDR2: SGHDN, FVKESK. The CDR3 DNA reads TGTGCCAGCAGCCGGGGACAGGGGAGTTACGAGCAGTACTTC. Its protein is CASSRGQGSYEQYF.

The rearrangement uses TRBV7-6 and TRBJ1-3, with D tentatively TRBD1 (6 bases). The length of the CDR3 is 16 residues. Germline-derived CDR1 and CDR2 are SGHVS and FNYEAQ. Trimming took 2 bases from V and 4 from J, leaving 15 bases between them. CDR3 DNA: TGTGCCAGCAGCTTATCGCTGGCAGGGGACGGAAACACCATATATTTT. It specifies CASSLSLAGDGNTIYF.

The chain is built from TRBV5-1 and TRBJ2-7; tentatively, D is TRBD1 (6 bases). CDR1 is SGHRS and CDR2 is YFSETQ in the germline V gene. V was shortened by 0 bases and J by 9 bases, with 13 bases between the two germline ends. The CDR3 extends over 13 amino acids. In DNA form, the CDR3 reads TGCGCCAGCAGCTTGGAGGACAGCTTGGGGCAGTACTTC. Translating it yields CASSLEDSLGQYF.